Reported below is one T cell receptor beta chain. Its specificity is unknown. The protocol was immunoSEQ multiplex PCR, while the TCRdb copy is restricted to in-frame clones and leaves out a portion. The profile shows about 25,000 clones, roughly two thirds of them singletons. Trimming took 6 bases from V and 5 from J, leaving 16 bases between them. The CDR3 totals 14 residues. The germline V gene encodes CDR1 ENHRY and CDR2 SYGVKD. Viral peptide pools were used in the ViraFEST assay to expand antigen-specific CD4+ T cells, and sequencing came afterward. Following culture for around 10 days, CD4+ T cells were isolated. None of these healthy vaccinees had been infected with SARS-CoV-2 before vaccination. This entry belongs to a study of vaccination effects on CD4 cells after COVID-19.

The origin of this receptor is a human donor who received a COVID-19 vaccine. The chain employs TRBV10-3 and TRBJ2-5, with D perhaps given as TRBD1 or TRBD2 (5 bases each). The input for sequencing was CD4+ T cells from PBMCs cultured with SARS-CoV-2 spike peptides, taken before COVID-19 vaccination. In nucleotides, the CDR3 is TGTGCCATCAGCCTCAGGGAGTCGTGGGAGACCCAGTACTTC. Its protein product is CAISLRESWETQYF.